This entry concerns a single T cell receptor beta chain. No antigen is known for it. Qualities for individual bases were not recorded, and no much larger clone is one base off. This record comes from a study of blood T cell repertoires in COVID-19 (dated by TCRdb to 2018 to 2020). Broadly, across the study: Samples covering the acute and convalescent phases of COVID-19 were provided by collaborators in the United States, Italy and Spain. The prospective study material was composed of cDNA or gDNA derived from T cells, B-cell-depleted T cells, or PBMCs. Sample metadata almost always included a de-identified subject ID, COVID-19 status, age in years and sex. The repertoires were released in a freely available public database intended as a resource for research on the immune response to SARS-CoV-2. Deeply sampled blood TCRbeta repertoires from subjects exposed to, actively infected with, or recovered from COVID-19 were included in the dataset. Where available, HLA class I and class II types were taken from metadata supplied by the sample provider and were not determined by assay-based typing. The samples were drawn from two sources: the first 160 participants of the ongoing ImmuneRACE study, and 1,200 or so subjects contributed by 6 global collaborators.

Enrolling through a virtual design, the prospective study's participants ranged in age from roughly 18 to 95 years and lived across around 25 United States geographic areas. Cohort assignment in the prospective study relied on participant-reported clinical history from a screening survey and a study questionnaire. In the prospective study, mobile phlebotomists collected whole blood, serum and a nasopharyngeal or oropharyngeal swab from each participant. Participants in the prospective study had the option to provide additional blood draws and questionnaires over an approximately 2-month period. Prospective study blood samples were shipped either frozen or at room temperature before DNA extraction. Findings and caveats that apply to the study as a whole: Clinical and demographic metadata were provided uncurated, with the amount varying by source and participant.

TCRbeta CDR3 regions were amplified from genomic DNA using the immunoSEQ Assay, a bias-controlled multiplex PCR. In the original analysis: Nucleated cell counts per sample were estimated from amplification of reference gene primers within the assay. To quantify the absolute abundance of each unique TCRbeta CDR3 rearrangement, sequence reads were collapsed and filtered. For each sample, productive Simpson clonality was calculated by taking the square root of Simpson's diversity index across productive rearrangements. Held by TCRdb, this immuneACCESS table contains in-frame sequences only and omits some clones. Under half of the omission traces to an unresolved V gene where checked; the cause of the rest is unknown. The DNA gave D and trimming, while V, J and clone size come from that table. This sample is represented by 200,000 to 250,000 clones; approximately 86% of them were singletons. The ten largest account for about 15% of the sample.

The CDR1 and CDR2 encoded by the germline V gene are SNHLY and FYNNEI. The junction shows trimming of 4 bases on V and 1 base on J, plus 10 bases between the germline ends. The CDR3 runs 14 amino acids, cysteine and phenylalanine included. Of all the DNA, just the CDR3 is kept, 42 bases in frame from base 1. The clonotype originates from a woman in her forties or fifties with acute COVID-19. In this chain, TRBV2 is recombined with TRBJ1-1; possibly the D gene is TRBD1, per 5 matching bases. The sample comprised PBMCs or T cells enriched from blood (not recorded which). The DNA reads TGTGCCAGCAGTGCCACAACAGGGAACACTGAAGCTTTCTTT. Its translation reads: CASSATTGNTEAFF.